The 27 T cell receptor beta chains below all came from one sample that was sequenced in a study of T-cell memory formation after mild COVID-19. TCRdb re-called the 5' RACE reads with MiXCR, one entry per CDR3 protein. Found here are a few hundred thousand distinct CDR3 sequences, roughly 19% of them singletons; the top ten hold 21%. The sequenced sample was PBMCs or a T cell subset sorted from them (not recorded which). The receptors here all came from a man aged 18-30 years who had mild COVID-19 (a few samples of this study predate the infection). Cell type and time point are not known.

This clonotype was counted ten times or more. V is TRBV7-9 and J is TRBJ1-6; D is uncertain. The CDR3 has 13 amino acids. V lost 1 base, J lost 9 bases, and 7 bases lay in between. Germline V CDR1 and CDR2: SEHNR, FQNEAQ (reference sequence). The CDR3: CASSLESSSPLHF. In nucleotides, the CDR3 is TGTGCCAGCAGCTTAGAATCTTCTTCACCCCTCCACTTT.

This rearrangement joins TRBV5-1 to TRBJ2-1, with D unclear. The CDR3 covers 14 residues. Trimming removed 2 bases at V and 6 bases at J, with 12 bases between. Germline lookup yields CDR1 SGHRS and CDR2 YFSETQ. The CDR3 reads CASSFRFPINEQFF. CDR3 nucleotide sequence: TGCGCCAGCAGCTTTCGATTCCCTATCAATGAGCAGTTCTTC.

The rearrangement joins TRBV12-3 or TRBV12-4 to TRBJ2-2; D possibly corresponds to TRBD1 (6 bases). V was cut by 5 bases and J by 5 bases, with 12 bases left in between. CDR3 size: 14 residues. CDR3 DNA sequence: TGTGCCAGCAGTCGCAGACAGGTTACCGGGGAGCTGTTTTTT. The encoded protein is CASSRRQVTGELFF.

V and J are TRBV7-3 and TRBJ2-3; D gene unclear. The germline V gene has CDR1 SGHTA and CDR2 FQGTGA. Trimming shortened V by 3 bases and J by 2 bases, and 15 bases separated the two germline ends. The CDR3 has 16 residues. CDR3 bases: TGTGCCAGCAGCTTCTCATCCAACAAAAACACAGATACGCAGTATTTT. Its protein is CASSFSSNKNTDTQYF.

A few counts support this clonotype. V is TRBV19 and J is TRBJ1-1; D gene ambiguous. Germline assignment: CDR1 LNHDA and CDR2 SQIVND (reference sequence). With 5 bases removed from V and 0 bases from J, the gap between germline ends came to 10 bases. CDR3 size: 14 residues. CDR3 sequence: CASSAPGLNTEAFF. The CDR3 bases are TGTGCCAGTAGTGCTCCGGGTTTGAACACTGAAGCTTTCTTT. Filled out from reference TRBV19 and TRBJ1-1, the complete variable domain reads DGGITQSPKYLFRKEGQNVTLSCEQNLNHDAMYWYRQDPGQGLRLIYYSQIVNDFQKGDIAEGYSVSREKKESFPLTVTSAQKNPTAFYLCASSAPGLNTEAFFGQGTRLTVV.

At least ten counts were recorded for this clonotype. The chain joins TRBV7-3 to TRBJ2-2, with D perhaps matching TRBD2 (5 bases). This CDR3 is built from 13 residues. Trimming pared 3 bases from V and 8 bases from J, leaving 10 bases between. Germline V gene lookup returns CDR1 SGHTA and CDR2 FQGTGA. Written as DNA, the CDR3 is TGTGCCAGCAGCTTTACCGGAGGAGGGGAGCTGTTTTTT. It encodes CASSFTGGGELFF.

In this sample, this clonotype turned up a few times. The chain is built from TRBV6-5 and TRBJ2-4, with D perhaps given as TRBD1 or TRBD2 (7 bases each). V lost 1 base, J lost 8 bases, and 12 bases lay in between. Looked up from germline, CDR1 is MNHEY and CDR2 is SVGAGI. CDR3 length: 14 amino acids. The CDR3 here is CASSYWPGGDIQYF. Here the CDR3 DNA reads TGTGCCAGCAGTTACTGGCCAGGGGGGGACATTCAGTACTTC.

CDR3 in amino acids: CASSFPESSYNEQFF. The CDR3 region has the DNA TGCGCCAGCAGCTTCCCGGAGAGCTCCTACAATGAGCAGTTCTTC. This chain connects TRBV5-1 to TRBJ2-1; no clear D. Trimming shortened V by 2 bases and J by 0 bases, and 9 bases separated the two germline ends. Per germline, CDR1 SGHRS and CDR2 YFSETQ. The CDR3 is made up of 15 amino acids. Supplemented by reference TRBV5-1 and TRBJ2-1, the full variable domain reads KAGVTQTPRYLIKTRGQQVTLSCSPISGHRSVSWYQQTPGQGLQFLFEYFSETQRNKGNFPGRFSGRQFSNSRSEMNVSTLELGDSALYLCASSFPESSYNEQFFGPGTRLTVL.

The chain carries TRBV5-1 and TRBJ1-1, with unresolved D. V lost 4 bases, J lost 1 base, and 11 bases lay in between. This CDR3 is 14 amino acids long. Germline CDR1 SGHRS, CDR2 YFSETQ. DNA of the CDR3: TGCGCCAGCAGCCGTACCGGGTCGAACACTGAAGCTTTCTTT. Protein: CASSRTGSNTEAFF.

This rearrangement joins TRBV7-9 to TRBJ1-6, with a tentative D call TRBD1 (5 bases). This CDR3 region has 16 residues. Germline CDR1 reads SEHNR; CDR2 reads FQNEAQ (reference sequence). Trimming pared 1 base from V and 7 bases from J, leaving 14 bases between. CDR3: CASSLGFERGNSPLHF. The CDR3 coding sequence is TGTGCCAGCAGCTTAGGGTTCGAAAGGGGCAATTCACCCCTCCACTTT.

This clonotype came up a few times. The chain links TRBV19 to TRBJ2-1; perhaps D is TRBD1 or TRBD2 (5 bases each). The CDR3 spans 13 residues. Germline V CDR1 and CDR2: LNHDA, SQIVND (reference sequence). Trimming took off 2 bases at V and 5 bases at J, with 7 bases between the two ends. The CDR3 loop is CASSIRGNNEQFF. CDR3 coding DNA: TGTGCCAGTAGTATACGGGGCAACAATGAGCAGTTCTTC.

The V call is TRBV6-2 or TRBV6-3, the J call TRBJ2-7; the D gene could be TRBD1 or TRBD2 (5 bases each). CDR1 is MNHEY and CDR2 is SVGEGT in the germline V gene. Trimming took 4 bases from V and 0 from J, leaving 10 bases between them. The CDR3 is made up of 14 amino acids. Here the CDR3 DNA reads TGTGCCAGCAGTTCGGCAGGGAGCTCCTACGAGCAGTACGTC. Translation: CASSSAGSSYEQYV.

This clonotype showed up just a few times. This chain links TRBV12-3 or TRBV12-4 with TRBJ2-1; 9 nucleotides align to TRBD2. This CDR3 spans 14 amino acids. Losses at the gene ends were 4 bases for V and 6 bases for J; bases not matched to a gene: 4. CDR3 nucleotides: TGTGCCAGCAGTTCAGCGGGGGGCTTCAATGAGCAGTTCTTC. It is translated as CASSSAGGFNEQFF.

The chain joins TRBV4-3 to TRBJ1-5; D remains ambiguous. This CDR3 has 17 amino acids. Germline V CDR1 and CDR2: LGHNA, YSLEER. Trimming pared 0 bases from V and 7 bases from J, leaving 19 bases between. This CDR3 is CASSQDWPSSTPQPQHF. CDR3 sequence (DNA): TGCGCCAGCAGCCAAGACTGGCCGTCCTCCACCCCACAGCCCCAGCATTTT.

There are a few counts of this clonotype. The V call is TRBV3-1, the J call TRBJ2-3; 8 bases fit TRBD2. J gave up 7 bases and V 4 bases, and 4 bases lay outside the gene matches. CDR3 size: 13 residues. Germline V lookup: CDR1 LGHDT, CDR2 YNNKEL (reference sequence). CDR3 in DNA: TGTGCCAGCAGCCCCCCGGGGGGGAATACGCAGTATTTT. Protein: CASSPPGGNTQYF.

The V call is TRBV7-9, the J call TRBJ2-5; D is undetermined. Germline V lookup: CDR1 SEHNR, CDR2 FQNEAQ (reference sequence). The CDR3 runs 12 residues. Trimming removed 2 bases at V and 5 bases at J, with 6 bases between. The CDR3 DNA reads TGTGCCAGCAGCTTATCAGTTGAGACCCAGTACTTC. Its translation is CASSLSVETQYF.

The J gene is TRBJ2-1, the V gene TRBV12-5, with a weak D call TRBD2 (6 bases). Trimming shortened V by 3 bases and J by 9 bases, and 12 bases separated the two germline ends. The CDR3 has 13 residues. CDR1 is LGHNT and CDR2 is FRNRAP in the germline V gene. The DNA for the CDR3 is TGTGCTAGTGGTTTCGGCATCGGGGGTGAGCAGTTCTTC. Translated: CASGFGIGGEQFF. Using reference TRBV12-5 and TRBJ2-1 for the parts outside the CDR3, the full variable domain is DARVTQTPRHKVTEMGQEVTMRCQPILGHNTVFWYRQTMMQGLELLAYFRNRAPLDDSGMPKDRFSAEMPDATLATLKIQPSEPRDSAVYFCASGFGIGGEQFFGPGTRLTVL.

This clonotype was counted a few times. The CDR3 region has the DNA TGTGCCAGCAGTGACGATATATGGAGCACTGAAGCTTTCTTT. Translating gives CASSDDIWSTEAFF. This sequence joins TRBV6-1 and TRBJ1-1; D gene uncertain. Trimming cost V 3 bases and J 4 bases, with 12 bases left between them. This CDR3 is built from 14 residues. CDR1 MNHNS and CDR2 SASEGT come from the germline V gene.

This clonotype was detected only a few times. This chain links TRBV9 with TRBJ2-2; D remains ambiguous. Trimming removed 0 bases at V and 2 bases at J, with 5 bases between. From germline, CDR1 is SGDLS and CDR2 YYNGEE. The CDR3 consists of 14 residues. Written as DNA, the CDR3 is TGTGCCAGCAGCGTAGGTGCAAACACCGGGGAGCTGTTTTTT. Its translation is CASSVGANTGELFF.

This clonotype was observed a handful of times. This chain joins TRBV7-2 and TRBJ2-2, with 7 bases matching TRBD1. J gave up 5 bases and V 3 bases, and 9 bases lay outside the gene matches. Per the germline V gene, CDR1 is SGHTA and CDR2 is FQGNSA. The CDR3 contains 16 residues. The CDR3 DNA follows: TGTGCCAGCAGCTTTACCGGGACAGTACGTACCGGGGAGCTGTTTTTT. As protein: CASSFTGTVRTGELFF.

This clonotype has more than one count but fewer than ten. The chain recombines TRBV20-1 with TRBJ2-7; perhaps TRBD2 as D (7 bases). The CDR3 runs to 15 residues. Germline V lookup: CDR1 DFQATT, CDR2 SNEGSKA (reference sequence). V was clipped by 4 bases and J by 0 bases, with 16 bases between them. Here the CDR3 DNA reads TGCAGTGCTACCAACGGGGGGCCCAGCTCCTACGAGCAGTACTTC. Its protein is CSATNGGPSSYEQYF.

This clonotype has only a few counts. The chain joins TRBV6-2 or TRBV6-3 to TRBJ1-2; no clear D. The CDR3 extends over 12 amino acids. The germline gives CDR1 MNHEY, CDR2 SVGEGT. With 5 bases removed from V and 8 bases from J, the gap between germline ends came to 12 bases. The CDR3 loop is CASSDGVWGYTF. DNA of the CDR3: TGTGCCAGCAGTGACGGTGTTTGGGGCTACACCTTC.

The CDR3 region has the DNA TGTGCCAGCAGCGTAGAAATGACTAGCGGTTCCTACAATGAGCAGTTCTTC. It translates to CASSVEMTSGSYNEQFF. The chain joins TRBV9 to TRBJ2-1, with 9 nucleotides matching TRBD2. Germline lookup yields CDR1 SGDLS and CDR2 YYNGEE. V was clipped by 0 bases and J by 1 base; unmatched bases: 5. The CDR3 is made up of 17 amino acids.

This clonotype has a count of ten or more. This chain joins TRBV4-1 and TRBJ2-7; 8 positions match TRBD1. The CDR3 is 17 residues long. Germline V gene sequence: CDR1 MGHRA, CDR2 YSYEKL. Germline trimming cut 1 base from V and 0 bases from J; bases unmatched to any gene: 8. The CDR3 loop is CASSQVAGQGVSYEQYF. The CDR3 bases are TGCGCCAGCAGCCAAGTCGCCGGACAGGGAGTCTCCTACGAGCAGTACTTC.

This clonotype was seen a handful of times. The chain is built from TRBV5-1 and TRBJ1-1; D ambiguous. The V gene's germline CDR1 is SGHRS and CDR2 YFSETQ. The CDR3 is 15 amino acids. V was cut by 4 bases and J by 0 bases, with 13 bases left in between. The CDR3, as DNA: TGCGCCAGCAGCCTTGCCCAGGCACTGAACACTGAAGCTTTCTTT. The encoded protein is CASSLAQALNTEAFF.

The V gene is TRBV5-1, the J gene TRBJ2-1; 8 bases are a match to TRBD1. Looked up from germline, CDR1 is SGHRS and CDR2 is YFSETQ. V was clipped by 0 bases and J by 6 bases; unmatched bases: 11. The CDR3 has 17 amino acids. In DNA form, the CDR3 reads TGCGCCAGCAGCTTGGCAGTAAGACAGGGGTTGGGCAATGAGCAGTTCTTC. Its translation: CASSLAVRQGLGNEQFF.

The chain uses TRBV12-3 or TRBV12-4 and TRBJ1-4, with a tentative D call TRBD1 (6 bases). Trimming stripped 5 bases from V and 8 bases from J, with 12 bases between. The CDR3 extends over 13 amino acids. In nucleotides, the CDR3 is TGTGCCAGCAGTCCCCGACAGGAGGAAAAACTGTTTTTT. Translation gives CASSPRQEEKLFF.